The present T cell receptor beta chain was sequenced within a study of breast tumors, draining lymph nodes, adjacent tissues. Broader study findings: Findings are consistent with lymph node origin and intratumoral expansion of most tumor T cells. Tumor T cell lymph node origin was a supported hypothesis, not proven. Tumor TCR diversity was below lymph nodes but above nontumor tissue. Luminal-like breast cancer showed significantly higher tumor–nontumor repertoire similarity than basal-like.

The table lists this clonotype with many counts. Its antigen is as yet unknown. MiXCR, run by TCRdb on the multiplex PCR reads, gives a single entry per CDR3 protein. The profile shows fewer than 200,000 distinct CDR3 sequences, 30% to 35% of them singletons. Axillary draining lymph nodes of breast cancer patients supplied the node samples. The germline V gene has CDR1 SNHLY and CDR2 FYNNEI. V lost 5 bases to trimming and J lost 5 bases, with 15 bases between them. CDR3 size: 14 residues. Sequences were obtained from axillary lymph node tissue. The sequence was collected from a female donor with breast cancer. Some clones in this sample may be carry-over from other donors' samples. The chain is built from TRBV2 and TRBJ1-2, with D tentatively TRBD1 (6 bases). This CDR3 reads CASSPQGSPYGYTF. As DNA, the CDR3 is TGTGCCAGCAGTCCACAGGGTTCACCGTATGGCTACACCTTC.